This T cell receptor (beta chain) was retrieved from a study of blood T cell repertoires in COVID-19. At the level of the study: The study drew acute and convalescent COVID-19 samples from the United States, Italy and Spain. Sample material is recorded as cDNA or gDNA derived from T cells, B-cell-depleted T cells, or PBMCs.

Only in-frame clones appear in the TCRdb table, and some are missing; sequencing was by immunoSEQ multiplex PCR. Of 140,000 to 150,000 clones listed, 65% to 90% were seen once; the top ten hold roughly 8%. This clone was counted a single time. Per the germline V gene, CDR1 is MNHEY and CDR2 is SVGEGT. V was clipped by 4 bases and J by 4 bases, with 14 bases between them. The CDR3 loop spans 15 amino acids. J is TRBJ1-5 and V is TRBV6-2 or TRBV6-3, with a weak D call TRBD1 (6 bases). The sample consisted of peripheral blood. The source of this sequence is a human donor in a cohort sampled during active COVID-19. The CDR3 DNA reads TGTGCCAGCAGTTCCGTTGACAGGCCAAATCAGCCCCAGCATTTT. Protein product: CASSSVDRPNQPQHF.